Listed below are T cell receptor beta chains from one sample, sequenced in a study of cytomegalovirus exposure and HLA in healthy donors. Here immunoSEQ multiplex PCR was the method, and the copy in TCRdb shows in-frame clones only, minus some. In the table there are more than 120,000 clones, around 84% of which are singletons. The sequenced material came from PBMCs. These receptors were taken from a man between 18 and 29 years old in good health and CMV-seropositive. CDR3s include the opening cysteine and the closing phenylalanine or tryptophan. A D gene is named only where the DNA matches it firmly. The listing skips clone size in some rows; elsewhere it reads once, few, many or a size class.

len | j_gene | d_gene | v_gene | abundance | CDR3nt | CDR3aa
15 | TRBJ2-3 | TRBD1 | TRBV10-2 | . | TGCGCCAGTTCGTTGGGACAGGTAAACACAGATACGCAGTATTTT | CASSLGQVNTDTQYF
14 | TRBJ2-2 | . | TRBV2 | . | TGTGCCAGCAGTATCAGGGAAAACACCGGGGAGCTGTTTTTT | CASSIRENTGELFF
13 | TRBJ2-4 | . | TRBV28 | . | TGTGCCAGCAATCTAGGTCCTTGGGACATTCAGTACTTC | CASNLGPWDIQYF
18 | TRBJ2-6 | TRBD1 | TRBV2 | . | TGTGCCAGCAGAGAAACCGGGACAGGGTCCTCTGGGGCCAACGTCCTGACTTTC | CASRETGTGSSGANVLTF
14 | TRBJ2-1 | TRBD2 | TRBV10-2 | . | TGCGCCAGCGGACTAGCGGGAGGGTACAATGAGCAGTTCTTC | CASGLAGGYNEQFF
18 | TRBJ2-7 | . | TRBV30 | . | TGTGCCTGGGAACCCAAGTTTTCAACAGATCAGGTTGCCTACGAGCAGTACTTC | CAWEPKFSTDQVAYEQYF
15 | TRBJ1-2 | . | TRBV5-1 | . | TGCGCCAGCAGCCCCCCATGGGGCAGGGTCTATGGCTACACCTTC | CASSPPWGRVYGYTF
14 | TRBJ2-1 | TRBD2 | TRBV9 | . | TGTGCCAGCGCCGGGGGGAGCTCCTACAATGAGCAGTTCTTC | CASAGGSSYNEQFF
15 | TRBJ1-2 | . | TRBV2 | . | TGTGCCAGCAGTGATTGGGCAGGCACGCACTATGGCTACACCTTC | CASSDWAGTHYGYTF
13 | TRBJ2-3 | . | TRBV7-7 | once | TGTGCTAGCAGTCTCGGACAGAGAGATACGCAGTATTTT | CASSLGQRDTQYF
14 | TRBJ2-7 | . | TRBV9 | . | TGTGCCAGCAGCCCCAAGATAGACATGAGCGAGCAGTACTTC | CASSPKIDMSEQYF
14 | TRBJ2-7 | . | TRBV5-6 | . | TGTGCCAGCAGCTCGACTTTCAGATCCTACGAGCAGTACTTC | CASSSTFRSYEQYF
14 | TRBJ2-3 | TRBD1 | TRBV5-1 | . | TGCGCCAGCAGCTCCGGACAGGTCGGAGATACGCAGTATTTT | CASSSGQVGDTQYF
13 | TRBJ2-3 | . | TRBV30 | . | TGTGCCTGGAGTGGGGAGTCGCGAGATACGCAGTATTTT | CAWSGESRDTQYF
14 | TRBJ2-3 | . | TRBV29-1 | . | TGCAGCGTTGAAGGACGGCTGCGAGGCGATACGCAGTATTTT | CSVEGRLRGDTQYF
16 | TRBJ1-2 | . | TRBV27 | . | TGTGCCAGCAGCCCCGTATATCGGGGGGGTAACTATGGCTACACCTTC | CASSPVYRGGNYGYTF
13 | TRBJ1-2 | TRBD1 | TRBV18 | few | TGTGCCAGCTCAACAGGGGCTAACTATGGCTACACCTTC | CASSTGANYGYTF
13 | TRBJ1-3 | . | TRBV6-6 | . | TGTGCCAGTACCTCGGGTCGGGGAAACACCATATATTTT | CASTSGRGNTIYF
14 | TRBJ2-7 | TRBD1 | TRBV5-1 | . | TGCGCCAGCAGCCCGGACAGGTCTACCTACGAGCAGTACTTC | CASSPDRSTYEQYF
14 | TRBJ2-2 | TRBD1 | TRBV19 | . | TGTGCCAGTAGTCCAGGGGGCTGGAGCGGGGAGCTGTTTTTT | CASSPGGWSGELFF
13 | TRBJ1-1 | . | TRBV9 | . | TGTGCCAGCAGCCCTCGGACAAGGACTGAAGCTTTCTTT | CASSPRTRTEAFF
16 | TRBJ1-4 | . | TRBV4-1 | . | TGCGCCAGCAGCCGATCGGACTTTGCAACTAATGAAAAACTGTTTTTT | CASSRSDFATNEKLFF
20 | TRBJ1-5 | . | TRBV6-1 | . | TGTGCCAGCAGTGTGGGGCCCCGGACACAGCGTCAGCATAGCAATCAGCCCCAGCATTTT | CASSVGPRTQRQHSNQPQHF
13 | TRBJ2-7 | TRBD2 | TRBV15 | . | TGTGCCACCAGTCTAGCGGGAACCTACGAGCAGTACTTC | CATSLAGTYEQYF
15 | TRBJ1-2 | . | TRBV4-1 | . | TGCGCCAGCAGCCAAACGACAGAGTCCGGCCTAGGCTACACCTTC | CASSQTTESGLGYTF
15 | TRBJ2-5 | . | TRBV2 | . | TGTGCCAGCACCAAGTCGACAGGTATAACGGAGACCCAGTACTTC | CASTKSTGITETQYF
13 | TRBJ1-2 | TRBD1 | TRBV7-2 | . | TGTGCCAGCAGCCCCCGACAGGGGGGGTTCTACACCTTC | CASSPRQGGFYTF
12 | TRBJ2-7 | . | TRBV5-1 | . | TGCGCCAGCAGCTTGGCCTCCTTCGAGCAGTACTTC | CASSLASFEQYF
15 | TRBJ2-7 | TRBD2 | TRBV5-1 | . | TGCGCCAGCAGCTTGGAAGCAGCGGGGGGGTACGAGCAGTACTTC | CASSLEAAGGYEQYF
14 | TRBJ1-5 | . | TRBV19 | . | TGTGCCAGTAGTCCTAGCATTGTTTGGGGGCCCCAGCATTTT | CASSPSIVWGPQHF
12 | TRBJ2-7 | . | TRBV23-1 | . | TGCGCCAGCAAATCCGACGGAGGTGAGCAGTACTTC | CASKSDGGEQYF
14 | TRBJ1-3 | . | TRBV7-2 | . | TGTGCCAGCAGCGATCGGGACTCTGGAAACACCATATATTTT | CASSDRDSGNTIYF
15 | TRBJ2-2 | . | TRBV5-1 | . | TGCGCCAGCAGCTTAATCTTTCGGGGATCCGGGGAGCTGTTTTTT | CASSLIFRGSGELFF
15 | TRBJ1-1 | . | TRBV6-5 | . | TGTGCCAGCAGTTACTTATTGTGGCCGAACACTGAAGCTTTCTTT | CASSYLLWPNTEAFF
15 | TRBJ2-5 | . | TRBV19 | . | TGTGCCAGTAGTACTGCCCGGGACTGGGGAGAGACCCAGTACTTC | CASSTARDWGETQYF
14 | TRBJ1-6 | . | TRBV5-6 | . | TGTGCCAGCAGCCGTCAGGGCGGTGGATCACCCCTCCACTTT | CASSRQGGGSPLHF